One sample yielded the 26 T cell receptor beta chains listed below, sequenced in a study of T-cell memory formation after mild COVID-19. From the 5' RACE reads, TCRdb called clonotypes with MiXCR, one entry per CDR3 protein. The table shows 450,000 to 650,000 distinct CDR3 sequences, with around 20% occurring only once. The sequenced sample was PBMCs or a T cell subset sorted from them (not recorded which). The origin of the receptors is an adult woman who had mild COVID-19 (a few samples of this study predate the infection). Cell type and time point are not known.

This clonotype has ten or more counts. J is TRBJ2-7 and V is TRBV5-5; D possibly corresponds to TRBD1 (6 bases). CDR1 SGHKS and CDR2 YYEKEE come from the germline V gene (reference sequence). The CDR3 length is 14 residues. V lost 4 bases to trimming and J lost 3 bases, with 14 bases between them. The CDR3 loop is CASSPRDKGYEQYF. The CDR3 DNA reads as TGTGCCAGCAGCCCCCGGGACAAAGGCTACGAGCAGTACTTC.

CDR3 sequence: CASSKAGTSGYYNEQFF. The CDR3 region has the DNA TGTGCCAGCAGCAAAGCCGGGACTAGCGGATACTACAATGAGCAGTTCTTC. The chain links TRBV21-1 to TRBJ2-1; TRBD2 is taken as the D call from the table, unchecked against the DNA. TRBV21-1 has pseudogene status. This CDR3 is 17 amino acids long.

On this clonotype: One junction end does not reproduce the germline sequence, and a read error may be involved. The genes are TRBV10-3 and TRBJ2-1, with no clear D. CDR3 length: 11 residues. In germline, CDR1 is ENHRY, CDR2 SYGVKD. The CDR3 is CATSPTGPMVF. CDR3 coding DNA: TGTGCCACCTCGCCGACTGGCCCCATGGTCTTC.

The chain uses TRBV7-6 and TRBJ2-7, with 9 nucleotides matching TRBD2. Germline CDR1 and CDR2: SGHVS and FNYEAQ. V gave up 2 bases and J gave up 5 bases; unmatched junction bases: 13. The CDR3 runs 17 residues. Here the CDR3 DNA reads TGTGCCAGCAGCTTACAGACTAGCGGTCGTCAGGGGCACGAGCAGTACTTC. It translates to CASSLQTSGRQGHEQYF.

The CDR3, as DNA: TGCGCCAGCAGCCAACAAACCTCGGGGAGGGATACGCAGTATTTT. Residues: CASSQQTSGRDTQYF. The gene calls are TRBV4-1 and TRBJ2-3, with a tentative D call TRBD2 (6 bases). CDR3 length equals 15 residues. V dropped 2 bases and J dropped 6 bases, with 15 bases sitting between them. Germline V gives CDR1 MGHRA, CDR2 YSYEKL.

This clonotype has only a few counts. The rearrangement links TRBV29-1 to TRBJ2-7; TRBD1 matches 9 bases. V dropped 7 bases and J dropped 2; count of bases not matched to a gene: 6. The germline V gene has CDR1 SQVTM and CDR2 ANQGSEA. The CDR3 sequence is 13 residues long. CDR3: CSASQGAPYEQYF. The CDR3 bases are TGCAGCGCATCACAGGGGGCCCCCTACGAGCAGTACTTC.

Ten or more counts support this clonotype. This chain connects TRBV5-6 to TRBJ2-7; a possible D gene is TRBD2 (6 bases). Looked up from germline, CDR1 is SGHDT and CDR2 is YYEEEE. V gave up 1 base and J gave up 3 bases, with 11 bases separating them. CDR3 length: 14 residues. The CDR3 loop is CASSLLRRVYEQYF. The CDR3 DNA reads TGTGCCAGCAGCTTGCTCAGGAGGGTCTACGAGCAGTACTTC.

The chain couples TRBV20-1 to TRBJ1-4; TRBD1 aligns across 7 bases. The CDR3 length is 13 residues. J lost 2 bases, V lost 6 bases, and 3 bases had no gene match. Germline CDR1 and CDR2: DFQATT and SNEGSKA (reference sequence). The CDR3 DNA sequence: TGCAGTGCCAGGGGGGGGACTAATGAAAAACTGTTTTTT. This codes for CSARGGTNEKLFF.

This chain joins TRBV29-1 and TRBJ2-7; unclear D gene. Between the trimmed V and J ends, which lost 3 bases and 2 bases, there was a span of 5 bases. CDR1 and CDR2 from the germline V gene are SQVTM and ANQGSEA. This CDR3 is 11 amino acids long. CDR3 residues: CSVEGTYEQYF. CDR3 nucleotide sequence: TGCAGCGTTGAGGGGACCTACGAGCAGTACTTC.

In this sample, this clonotype turned up a few times. For the CDR3, the DNA is TGTGCCAGCAGTTACTCGACAGGGCATAGCGACGAGCAGTACTTC. It is translated as CASSYSTGHSDEQYF. The chain links TRBV6-5 to TRBJ2-7, with 7 bases fitting TRBD1. The CDR3 has 15 amino acids. CDR1 MNHEY and CDR2 SVGAGI come from the germline V gene. V lost 0 bases, J lost 5 bases, and 7 bases stayed unmatched.

This clonotype was observed a handful of times. V usage is TRBV14 and J usage is TRBJ2-7; 9 bases are a match to TRBD1. The CDR3 contains 16 residues. CDR1 SGHDN and CDR2 FVKESK come from the germline V gene. Germline trimming cut 0 bases from V and 4 bases from J; bases unmatched to any gene: 7. For the CDR3, the DNA is TGTGCCAGCAGCCAAGAACCCGGGACAGGGATTTACGAGCAGTACTTC. This sequence encodes CASSQEPGTGIYEQYF.

This sequence joins TRBV6-5 and TRBJ2-7; 7 nucleotides line up with TRBD2. Trimming at V came to 5 bases and at J to 0 bases, leaving 10 bases not matched to a gene. Germline assignment: CDR1 MNHEY and CDR2 SVGAGI. CDR3 size: 16 residues. The CDR3 nucleotides read TGTGCCAGCAGTCAACGGGGGGACTACGGCTCCTACGAGCAGTACTTC. It encodes CASSQRGDYGSYEQYF.

This clonotype was seen only a few times. The rearrangement links TRBV19 to TRBJ1-4, with no clear D. This CDR3 is 13 amino acids long. Trimming removed 4 bases at V and 7 bases at J, with 10 bases between. Germline loops: CDR1 LNHDA, CDR2 SQIVND (reference sequence). The CDR3 sequence is CASSNDRSEKLFF. CDR3 coding DNA: TGTGCCAGTAGTAACGATAGGAGTGAAAAACTGTTTTTT.

This clonotype was picked up many times. The junction departs from germline at one end; a sequencing error may be responsible. The chain couples TRBV5-4 to TRBJ2-3; D ambiguous. CDR1 and CDR2 (germline): SGHNT, YYREEE (reference sequence). The CDR3 is made up of 12 amino acids. The CDR3 nucleotides are TGCGCCAGCAGCTTGGCCACAGATACGCAGTATTTT. This gives the protein CASSLATDTQYF. The complete variable domain, with remaining parts taken from reference TRBV5-4 and TRBJ2-3, reads ETGVTQSPTHLIKTRGQQVTLRCSSQSGHNTVSWYQQALGQGPQFIFQYYREEENGRGNFPPRFSGLQFPNYSSELNVNALELDDSALYLCASSLATDTQYFGPGTRLTVL.

This clonotype was observed a handful of times. The chain recombines TRBV7-9 with TRBJ1-1, with D unresolved. The V end lost 1 base, the J end lost 11 bases, and 5 bases lay between the germline ends. The CDR3 is 10 amino acids. Per the germline V gene, CDR1 is SEHNR and CDR2 is FQNEAQ (reference sequence). CDR3 bases: TGTGCCAGCAGCTTAGGCTGGGCTTTCTTT. Its protein product is CASSLGWAFF.

The chain uses TRBV28 and TRBJ1-6; TRBD1 agrees at 8 bases. The CDR3 runs to 16 residues. Looked up from germline, CDR1 is MDHEN and CDR2 is SYDVKM. V dropped 6 bases and J dropped 3; count of bases not matched to a gene: 7. The CDR3 coding sequence is TGTGCCAGCAGCTCTGGACAGGGCGTCTATAATTCACCCCTCCACTTT. This gives the protein CASSSGQGVYNSPLHF.

This clonotype has at least ten counts. The chain couples TRBV12-3 or TRBV12-4 to TRBJ1-2, with a weak D call TRBD1 (6 bases). CDR3 length equals 13 residues. Trimming cost V 3 bases and J 6 bases, with 11 bases left between them. CDR3 DNA sequence: TGTGCCAGCAGTTTTTGGGCAGGGGATGGCTACACCTTC. It translates to CASSFWAGDGYTF.

This rearrangement joins TRBV7-6 to TRBJ1-3; D is possibly TRBD1 (5 bases). V was pared by 4 bases and J by 4 bases, with 14 bases between. The CDR3 is 15 residues long. Germline V gene sequence: CDR1 SGHVS, CDR2 FNYEAQ. The CDR3 DNA follows: TGTGCCAGCAGCTCCCATGGGACGGAGGGAAACACCATATATTTT. It translates to CASSSHGTEGNTIYF. Full variable domain (rest looked up from reference TRBV7-6 and TRBJ1-3): GAGVSQSPRYKVTKRGQDVALRCDPISGHVSLYWYRQALGQGPEFLTYFNYEAQQDKSGLPNDRFSAERPEGSISTLTIQRTEQRDSAMYRCASSSHGTEGNTIYFGEGSWLTVV.

The chain couples TRBV20-1 to TRBJ1-1, with 8 bases lining up with TRBD1. This CDR3 has 14 residues. V shed 4 bases, J shed 1 base, and the junction held 5 bases outside the gene matches. Germline CDR1 is DFQATT and CDR2 is SNEGSKA (reference sequence). CDR3 bases: TGCAGTGCTATACAGGGGGGACCGAACACTGAAGCTTTCTTT. Its translation: CSAIQGGPNTEAFF.

V gene TRBV5-6 combines with J gene TRBJ2-1, with 8 bases fitting TRBD1. CDR1 and CDR2 from the germline V gene are SGHDT and YYEEEE. V shed 0 bases, J shed 4 bases, and the junction held 9 bases outside the gene matches. The CDR3 spans 17 residues. The CDR3: CASSLGDRQGSYNEQFF. In nucleotides, the CDR3 is TGTGCCAGCAGCTTGGGGGACCGACAGGGGTCATACAATGAGCAGTTCTTC.

This clonotype was counted a few times. The chain recombines TRBV20-1 with TRBJ2-5, with D maybe TRBD2 (5 bases). Trimming took off 0 bases at V and 4 bases at J, with 12 bases between the two ends. The germline gives CDR1 DFQATT, CDR2 SNEGSKA (reference sequence). This CDR3 has 14 residues. CDR3 in DNA: TGCAGTGCTAGAGATATTCGGGGTTCAGAGACCCAGTACTTC. Its protein is CSARDIRGSETQYF.

V and J are TRBV20-1 and TRBJ2-1, with D unresolved. The V gene lost 3 bases and the J gene lost 10 bases, with 16 bases spanning the gap. The germline CDR1 and CDR2 sequences are DFQATT and SNEGSKA (reference sequence). The CDR3 is 13 amino acids. This CDR3 is CSARKDFPMEQFF. The CDR3 DNA sequence: TGCAGTGCTAGGAAGGATTTTCCTATGGAGCAGTTCTTC.

This clonotype was observed at least ten times. The chain combines TRBV12-3 or TRBV12-4 with TRBJ2-7; TRBD2 aligns across 12 bases. This CDR3 has 16 amino acids. V trimming: 3 bases; J trimming: 3 bases; junction bases outside the gene matches: 6. The CDR3 reads CASSFPGLAGRYEQYF. CDR3 bases: TGTGCCAGCAGTTTCCCAGGACTAGCGGGGCGCTACGAGCAGTACTTC.

The V and J genes are TRBV28 and TRBJ2-7, with D tentatively TRBD2 (6 bases). Trimming took 6 bases from V and 7 from J, leaving 22 bases between them. The CDR3 is 15 amino acids. Germline CDR1 is MDHEN and CDR2 is SYDVKM. The chain's CDR3 is CASRKEARLGGEQYF. The CDR3 coding sequence is TGTGCCAGCAGAAAGGAAGCCCGCTTGGGGGGAGAGCAGTACTTC.

CDR3 DNA: TGTGCCAGCAGCCAGGGGGTCTACACAGATACGCAGTATTTT. Translating it yields CASSQGVYTDTQYF. V usage is TRBV3-1 and J usage is TRBJ2-3, with D perhaps given as TRBD1 or TRBD2 (5 bases each). Germline CDR1 and CDR2: LGHDT and YNNKEL (reference sequence). This CDR3 is built from 14 residues. V lost 3 bases to trimming and J lost 2 bases, with 9 bases between them.

Regarding this clonotype: A junction boundary mismatches the germline segment, possibly from a read error. V usage is TRBV20-1 and J usage is TRBJ1-2; D might be TRBD1 (5 bases). Per the germline V gene, CDR1 is DFQATT and CDR2 is SNEGSKA (reference sequence). This CDR3 comprises 16 residues. CDR3 DNA sequence: TGCAGTGCTAGAGATCTCGGGACCAAAGTCGGCTATCGCTACACCTTC. This sequence encodes CSARDLGTKVGYRYTF.